One sample yielded the 30 T cell receptor beta chains listed below, sequenced in a study of shared clonotypes between healthy human individuals. Some clones are missing from TCRdb's copy, which holds only in-frame ones; the method was immunoSEQ multiplex PCR. The sample carries 650,000 to 700,000 clones, about nine tenths recorded once. The sample was memory CD8+ T cells from PBMCs. As to subset: CD45RO+ cells pooled with CCR7-negative TemRA cells. The receptors here all came from a man aged 18-30 years in good health. Some clones in this sample may be carry-over from other donors' samples.

This clone was detected only once. The J gene is TRBJ2-7, the V gene TRBV27, with a tentative D call TRBD1 (5 bases). This CDR3 has 17 residues. Trimming cost V 5 bases and J 3 bases, with 23 bases left between them. Germline-derived CDR1 and CDR2 are MNHEY and SMNVEV (reference sequence). The CDR3 region has the DNA TGTGCCAGCAGTCCCTCCGACTTCCAGGGATCCAACTACGAGCAGTACTTC. Translated, it gives CASSPSDFQGSNYEQYF.

V gene TRBV13 combines with J gene TRBJ2-7; D remains ambiguous. Trimming stripped 5 bases from V and 7 bases from J, with 15 bases between. The germline CDR1 and CDR2 sequences are PRHDT and FYEKMQ (reference sequence). The CDR3 runs 13 residues. CDR3 in amino acids: CASSPRLLREQYF. The DNA for the CDR3 is TGTGCCAGCAGCCCCCGACTGCTACGGGAGCAGTACTTC.

This rearrangement joins TRBV19 to TRBJ1-1; TRBD1 matches 7 bases. After removal of 10 bases from V and 2 bases from J, the junction contained 7 bases not matched to a gene. This CDR3 has 13 amino acids. CDR1 LNHDA and CDR2 SQIVND come from the germline V gene (reference sequence). The CDR3 loop is CATNDRANTEAFF. The CDR3 coding sequence is TGTGCCACTAACGACAGGGCTAACACTGAAGCTTTCTTT.

The sample holds a few counts of this clone. This chain joins TRBV6-4 and TRBJ2-1; 8 nucleotides agree with TRBD1. Germline assignment: CDR1 MRHNA and CDR2 SNTAGT. V lost 4 bases to trimming and J lost 7 bases; unmatched junction nucleotides: 9. The CDR3 has 15 amino acids. The CDR3 loop is CASSATGVAANEQFF. The CDR3 DNA follows: TGTGCCAGCAGTGCGACAGGGGTCGCAGCGAATGAGCAGTTCTTC.

V usage is TRBV19 and J usage is TRBJ1-2, with TRBD1 identical over 7 bases. The trim removed 9 bases at V and 4 bases at J, leaving 11 bases unmatched. The CDR3 totals 14 residues. CDR1 LNHDA and CDR2 SQIVND come from the germline V gene (reference sequence). The CDR3 sequence is CASHDFRGSYGYTF. In nucleotides, the CDR3 is TGTGCCAGCCATGATTTCAGGGGGAGCTATGGCTACACCTTC.

V gene TRBV13 combines with J gene TRBJ2-5; TRBD2 matches 12 bases. Germline CDR1 PRHDT, CDR2 FYEKMQ (reference sequence). The CDR3 is made up of 16 amino acids. Losses at the gene ends were 0 bases for V and 7 bases for J; bases not matched to a gene: 6. The CDR3 sequence: CASSLGTSGSSVTQYF. The CDR3 region has the DNA TGTGCCAGCAGCTTAGGGACTAGCGGGAGCTCTGTGACCCAGTACTTC.

The rearrangement links TRBV27 to TRBJ2-1, with TRBD2 matching over 8 bases. Germline values: CDR1 MNHEY, CDR2 SMNVEV (reference sequence). J lost 5 bases, V lost 3 bases, and 3 bases had no gene match. The CDR3 is 14 residues long. The CDR3 loop is CASSFLAGNNEQFF. The CDR3 DNA follows: TGTGCCAGCAGTTTCCTAGCGGGCAACAATGAGCAGTTCTTC.

V is TRBV28 and J is TRBJ2-7, with 9 bases fitting TRBD2. The CDR3 has 14 amino acids. The germline V gene has CDR1 MDHEN and CDR2 SYDVKM. The trim removed 6 bases at V and 8 bases at J, leaving 11 bases unmatched. The CDR3 nucleotides are TGTGCCAGCAGCAAGCCCCGACTAGCGGAGAAGCAGTACTTC. Encoded protein: CASSKPRLAEKQYF.

The CDR3 DNA is TGTGCCAGCAGCCAATGGGACCCCAGGGAGGTAGGCTACAATGAGCAGTTCTTC. It encodes CASSQWDPREVGYNEQFF. The gene calls are TRBV14 and TRBJ2-1; maybe TRBD2 (6 bases). Trimming pared 2 bases from V and 3 bases from J, leaving 20 bases between. The CDR3 has 18 amino acids. CDR1 is SGHDN and CDR2 is FVKESK in the germline V gene. The full variable domain, with the rest looked up from reference TRBV14 and TRBJ2-1, is EAGVTQFPSHSVIEKGQTVTLRCDPISGHDNLYWYRRVMGKEIKFLLHFVKESKQDESGMPNNRFLAERTGGTYSTLKVQPAELEDSGVYFCASSQWDPREVGYNEQFFGPGTRLTVL.

V usage is TRBV7-9 and J usage is TRBJ2-5; D not resolved. Germline V gene sequence: CDR1 SEHNR, CDR2 FQNEAQ (reference sequence). V was clipped by 5 bases and J by 7 bases, with 11 bases between them. The CDR3 covers 12 residues. The CDR3 region has the DNA TGTGCCAGCAGCCCCCCCGGAAGGACCCAGTACTTC. Translated, it gives CASSPPGRTQYF.

The rearrangement uses TRBV5-1 and TRBJ2-5; 7 positions match TRBD2. CDR1 is SGHRS and CDR2 is YFSETQ in the germline V gene. CDR3 size: 14 residues. The V segment lost 3 bases and the J segment 5 bases; nucleotides outside the gene matches: 7. The CDR3 DNA reads as TGCGCCAGCAGCTCGAGAGGACTAGAGGAGACCCAGTACTTC. Encoded protein: CASSSRGLEETQYF.

The chain combines TRBV27 with TRBJ2-3; D remains unclear. Germline CDR1 and CDR2: MNHEY and SMNVEV (reference sequence). V was trimmed by 3 bases and J by 9 bases, leaving 13 bases between them. The CDR3 has 13 residues. The CDR3 nucleotides are TGTGCCAGCAGTTTGTTAGGCCAGGTCACGCAGTATTTT. Its translation: CASSLLGQVTQYF.

The chain recombines TRBV5-6 with TRBJ2-5; 8 bases line up with TRBD1. Germline V gene data show CDR1 as SGHDT and CDR2 as YYEEEE. The CDR3 runs to 13 residues. The J segment lost 5 bases and the V segment lost 3 bases, leaving 3 bases of the junction unmatched. CDR3 nucleotide sequence: TGTGCCAGCAGCTCGGACAGGGCTGAGACCCAGTACTTC. It is translated as CASSSDRAETQYF.

The V call is TRBV4-1, the J call TRBJ2-7; 15 bases are shared with TRBD2. With V trimmed by 1 base and J by 6 bases, 7 bases remained unmatched. The germline CDR1 and CDR2 sequences are MGHRA and YSYEKL. This CDR3 region has 17 residues. The CDR3 reads CASSQGGSGLAGGEQYF. The DNA for the CDR3 is TGCGCCAGCAGCCAAGGAGGGTCGGGACTAGCGGGAGGCGAGCAGTACTTC.

The rearrangement joins TRBV6-5 to TRBJ2-3; 7 bases agree with TRBD2. V lost 7 bases and J lost 1; bases outside the gene matches: 8. The CDR3 loop spans 15 amino acids. Germline CDR1 and CDR2: MNHEY and SVGAGI. Here the CDR3 DNA reads TGTGCCAGCACCAACGGGAGGTGGGGCACAGATACGCAGTATTTT. Protein: CASTNGRWGTDTQYF.

The rearrangement uses TRBV4-3 and TRBJ2-7, with 7 positions matching TRBD1. The junction had 9 bases not matched to a gene; V was cut back by 3 bases and J by 1 base. CDR3 length: 16 residues. Germline lookup yields CDR1 LGHNA and CDR2 YSLEER. This CDR3 is CASSHGPGQPSYEQYF. CDR3 nucleotides: TGCGCCAGCAGCCATGGACCGGGACAGCCGTCCTACGAGCAGTACTTC.

V usage is TRBV6-6 and J usage is TRBJ1-2; D possibly corresponds to TRBD1 (6 bases). There are 15 residues in the CDR3. Germline CDR1 reads MNHNY; CDR2 reads SVGAGI (reference sequence). V lost 0 bases, J lost 4 bases, and 12 bases lay in between. The CDR3 sequence is CASSYSPRGLYGYTF. The CDR3 DNA reads TGTGCCAGCAGTTACTCACCCAGGGGCCTCTATGGCTACACCTTC.

The V and J genes are TRBV28 and TRBJ2-1; weak D call: TRBD1 (5 bases). Germline CDR1 and CDR2: MDHEN and SYDVKM. CDR3 size: 13 residues. Between the trimmed V and J ends, which lost 2 bases and 9 bases, there was a span of 11 bases. CDR3 residues: CASSLPQGFEQFF. CDR3 nucleotide sequence: TGTGCCAGCAGTTTACCTCAGGGTTTTGAGCAGTTCTTC.

This clone was counted a single time. The rearrangement uses TRBV27 and TRBJ2-1; the match to TRBD2 covers 7 bases. Germline-derived CDR1 and CDR2 are MNHEY and SMNVEV (reference sequence). Trimming removed 5 bases from V and 8 bases from J; junction bases left unmatched: 12. This CDR3 comprises 15 residues. CDR3 nucleotide sequence: TGTGCCAGCAGTCCTTTGACTAGCCAAGGCGATGAGCAGTTCTTC. Residues: CASSPLTSQGDEQFF.

In DNA, the CDR3 is TGTGCCAGCAGCTTATACGGGAGTAGGACAGATACGCAGTATTTT. Translating it yields CASSLYGSRTDTQYF. The gene calls are TRBV7-3 and TRBJ2-3, with D tentatively TRBD2 (6 bases). V lost 2 bases and J 3 bases, leaving 12 bases between the germline ends. The CDR3 has 15 residues. Germline CDR1 SGHTA, CDR2 FQGTGA.

The rearrangement joins TRBV19 to TRBJ2-3; 9 nucleotides agree with TRBD2. This CDR3 has 15 residues. Germline trimming cut 2 bases from V and 4 bases from J; bases unmatched to any gene: 4. Germline assignment: CDR1 LNHDA and CDR2 SQIVND (reference sequence). CDR3 coding DNA: TGTGCCAGTAGTATACGGCTAGCGGGACCAGATACGCAGTATTTT. Residues: CASSIRLAGPDTQYF.

V is TRBV11-2 and J is TRBJ1-1, with TRBD1 matching over 8 bases. The germline CDR1 and CDR2 sequences are SGHAT and FQNNGV. This CDR3 is built from 15 residues. J lost 3 bases, V lost 5 bases, and 8 bases had no gene match. The CDR3 loop is CASSARTGGDTEAFF. The CDR3 DNA is TGTGCCAGCAGCGCCCGAACAGGGGGAGACACTGAAGCTTTCTTT.

The gene calls are TRBV27 and TRBJ1-4, with 7 bases fitting TRBD1. Looked up from germline, CDR1 is MNHEY and CDR2 is SMNVEV (reference sequence). V was clipped by 5 bases and J by 4 bases; unmatched bases: 10. There are 16 residues in the CDR3. CDR3 nucleotides: TGTGCCAGCAGTGAACTGCCGGGACAGTATAATGAAAAACTGTTTTTT. This encodes CASSELPGQYNEKLFF.

The chain employs TRBV18 and TRBJ2-3; no reliable D call. The CDR3 length is 11 residues. In germline, CDR1 is KGHSH, CDR2 LQKENI. Between the trimmed V and J ends, which lost 11 bases and 5 bases, there was a span of 11 bases. The CDR3 is CASKGRDTQYF. The CDR3 nucleotides are TGTGCCTCCAAGGGCAGAGATACGCAGTATTTT.

The rearrangement joins TRBV27 to TRBJ2-7, with D unresolved. The germline V gene has CDR1 MNHEY and CDR2 SMNVEV (reference sequence). Trimming shortened V by 7 bases and J by 6 bases, and 13 bases separated the two germline ends. This CDR3 has 12 residues. The CDR3 nucleotides are TGTGCCAGCACCGGGCACCTGGGCGAGCAGTACTTC. This translates into CASTGHLGEQYF.

This clone was seen only once. The chain has TRBV5-1 and TRBJ2-5; 8 bases are a match to TRBD1. From germline, CDR1 is SGHRS and CDR2 YFSETQ. V lost 0 bases, J lost 2 bases, and 3 bases stayed unmatched. CDR3 length: 15 residues. CDR3 amino acids: CASSLADRGQETQYF. The CDR3, as DNA: TGCGCCAGCAGCTTGGCCGACAGGGGTCAAGAGACCCAGTACTTC.

The CDR3 DNA reads TGTGCCAGCAGCCCGCGGACAGGGAGCTCCTACGAGCAGTACTTC. Its protein product is CASSPRTGSSYEQYF. The chain combines TRBV7-2 with TRBJ2-7; 8 nucleotides align to TRBD1. Germline CDR1 and CDR2: SGHTA and FQGNSA. The CDR3 consists of 15 residues. With 5 bases clipped from V and 0 bases from J, the junction kept 6 bases outside the gene matches.

The rearrangement uses TRBV25-1 and TRBJ1-2, with D possibly matching TRBD1 (5 bases). Between the trimmed V and J ends, which lost 8 bases and 4 bases, there was a span of 11 bases. This CDR3 has 12 residues. CDR1 and CDR2 (germline): MGHDK, SYGVNS. CDR3 sequence reads: CASAGGSYGYTF. CDR3 DNA sequence: TGTGCCAGCGCCGGGGGGTCCTATGGCTACACCTTC.

CDR3 bases: TGTGCCAGCAGTGTCGGGCAGATGTCTAGGGAGCAGTACTTC. This sequence encodes CASSVGQMSREQYF. The V call is TRBV6-1, the J call TRBJ2-7, with D uncertain. Germline V gives CDR1 MNHNS, CDR2 SASEGT. Trimming removed 4 bases at V and 7 bases at J, with 17 bases between. The CDR3 has 14 amino acids.

The chain uses TRBV19 and TRBJ2-2; D is perhaps TRBD1 or TRBD2 (6 bases each). CDR1 is LNHDA, CDR2 SQIVND, per germline (reference sequence). The V and J ends lost 7 bases and 3 bases respectively, with 15 bases between them. The CDR3 sequence is 15 residues long. CDR3 sequence: CASTPDRRDTGELFF. In nucleotides, the CDR3 is TGTGCCAGTACCCCCGACAGGAGGGACACCGGGGAGCTGTTTTTT. Together with reference TRBV19 and TRBJ2-2, the CDR3 gives the full variable domain: DGGITQSPKYLFRKEGQNVTLSCEQNLNHDAMYWYRQDPGQGLRLIYYSQIVNDFQKGDIAEGYSVSREKKESFPLTVTSAQKNPTAFYLCASTPDRRDTGELFFGEGSRLTVL.